The T cell receptor beta chain described here comes from a study of T cell responses to AZD1222 COVID-19 vaccine. In the case of this clone: As yet, its antigen is unknown.

Overall study results and limits: Reportedly, close to half of spike-specific TCRs are directed against unmutated variant regions. Once two AZD1222 doses were given, Spike-specific TCR breadth and depth went up. The study found vaccine-associated CD4 TCRs spanning spike, dominant at 160-218 and 743-854. Donors, mostly white British, included more females; clonal diversity was possibly underestimated.

Clones were sequenced by immunoSEQ multiplex PCR, and TCRdb holds only the in-frame ones, with some missing. In the table there are over 120,000 clones, approximately 93% of which are singletons. This TCR derives from an adult who had recovered from COVID-19. The sample consisted of peripheral blood, taken after recovery from COVID-19.

For the CDR3, the DNA is TGTGCCAGCAGTGAAGCCACAGATACGCAGTATTTT. It translates to CASSEATDTQYF. This sequence joins TRBV6-1 and TRBJ2-3, with D unresolved. The CDR3 loop spans 12 amino acids. Germline lookup yields CDR1 MNHNS and CDR2 SASEGT. Trimming shortened V by 0 bases and J by 2 bases, and 0 bases separated the two germline ends.